Listed below are T cell receptor beta chains from one sample, sequenced in a study of Ad26.COV2.S vaccination and SARS-CoV-2 variants. Clones were read by immunoSEQ multiplex PCR, and TCRdb kept only the in-frame ones, dropping some. The data show hundreds of thousands of clones, with about 89% seen just once and about 1.5% held by the top ten. Source: peripheral blood, taken in a trial of Ad26.COV2.S vaccine versus placebo. The receptors shown here come from a person between 18 and 59 years old who received the Ad26.COV2.S COVID-19 vaccine or a placebo. Both conserved end residues are part of each CDR3. Each record gives: J gene, D gene, clone size, V gene, CDR3 DNA, CDR3 protein. A D gene is named only where the DNA matches it firmly. Expanded clones get a size class; other rows say once, few or many, or leave the size out.

>TRBJ1-5|.|few|TRBV18
TGTGCCAGCTCACCTTCTACTCTTGAGCCCCAGCATTTT
CASSPSTLEPQHF
>TRBJ2-7|TRBD2|.|TRBV7-2
TGTGCCAGCAGCTTAGGGGACTACCCGAGCTCCTACGAGCAGTACTTC
CASSLGDYPSSYEQYF
>TRBJ1-2|.|few|TRBV9
TGTGCCAGCAGCGTAGAAGAGGCGGGCTATGGCTACACCTTC
CASSVEEAGYGYTF
>TRBJ2-3|.|.|TRBV7-6
TGTGCCAGCAGCTTAGGGGGGGGGCGCACAGATACGCAGTATTTT
CASSLGGGRTDTQYF
>TRBJ1-2|.|once|TRBV30
TGTGCCTGGAGTGCCGGGACACTTGGGAACTATGGCTACACCTTC
CAWSAGTLGNYGYTF
>TRBJ2-7|.|once|TRBV20-1
TGCAGTGCCGGCGGGGCCTACGAGCAGTACTTC
CSAGGAYEQYF
>TRBJ2-7|.|.|TRBV12-3/TRBV12-4
TGTGCCAGCAGACCCGGGGGCCGATACGAGCAGTACTTC
CASRPGGRYEQYF
>TRBJ1-1|.|.|TRBV21-1
TGTGCCAGCAGCAAAGCCCGGGCAGGCCGGAAGGAAGCTTTCTTT
CASSKARAGRKEAFF
>TRBJ2-1|.|once|TRBV29-1
TGCAGCGTTGAAGTCCCCGGGGGGCAGTTCTTC
CSVEVPGGQFF
>TRBJ2-5|.|.|TRBV7-3
TGTGCCAGCAGCAATAACAGGGAAGAGACCCAGTACTTC
CASSNNREETQYF
>TRBJ2-2|.|.|TRBV21-1
TGTGCCAGCAGCCACCCTAACCGCCCCATTGACACCGGGGAGCTGTTTTTT
CASSHPNRPIDTGELFF
>TRBJ1-1|.|.|TRBV30
TGTGCCTGGAGTCCCATGACAGTCCCGAACACTGAAGCTTTCTTT
CAWSPMTVPNTEAFF
>TRBJ2-2|TRBD2|.|TRBV9
TGTGCCAGCAGCGCCCCTGGGGGGGGAAACACCGGGGAGCTGTTTTTT
CASSAPGGGNTGELFF
>TRBJ1-3|TRBD1|once|TRBV27
TGTGCCAGCAGTTTATTCGGACAGGGGACAGGAAACACCATATATTTT
CASSLFGQGTGNTIYF
>TRBJ2-1|.|.|TRBV11-3
TGTGCCAGCAGCCTTGGGAGCGTATACAATGAGCAGTTCTTC
CASSLGSVYNEQFF
>TRBJ2-7|TRBD2|.|TRBV19
TGTGCCAGTAGTATAACTAGCGCGATATCCTACGAGCAGTACTTC
CASSITSAISYEQYF
>TRBJ2-5|.|once|TRBV29-1
TGCAGCGTTGACGCCCGGCAAGAGACCCAGTACTTC
CSVDARQETQYF
>TRBJ2-2|.|.|TRBV2
TGTGCCAGCAAAGCCGAAGGGGCAGGGGAGCTGTTTTTT
CASKAEGAGELFF
>TRBJ2-5|.|.|TRBV5-6
TGTGCCAGCAGCTTGGAAGGGACTTTCCAAGAGACCCAGTACTTC
CASSLEGTFQETQYF
>TRBJ1-3|.|.|TRBV3-1/TRBV3-2
TGTGCCAGCAGCCAAGCGGGGTCCATATATTTT
CASSQAGSIYF
>TRBJ2-1|TRBD2|.|TRBV2
TGTGCCAGCAGAAGCTTGAGCGGGGGGACTAGAGAGCAGTTCTTC
CASRSLSGGTREQFF
>TRBJ2-3|.|once|TRBV19
TGTGCCAGTAGTATTTCGTCGGCAGATACGCAGTATTTT
CASSISSADTQYF
>TRBJ1-6|.|.|TRBV3-1/TRBV3-2
TGTGCCAGCAGCCAAGTCATGTCACCCCTCCACTTT
CASSQVMSPLHF
>TRBJ1-6|.|few|TRBV2
TGTGCCAGCACCTCCGGACAGTTCTCCGGGGATTCACCCCTCCACTTT
CASTSGQFSGDSPLHF
>TRBJ2-1|.|.|TRBV23-1
TGCGCCACCCAAGGACTGAACGCCTACAATGAGCAGTTCTTC
CATQGLNAYNEQFF
>TRBJ2-7|.|few|TRBV7-9
TGTGCCAGCAGCCTGGGGGCAAGGACCTCCTACGAGCAGTACTTC
CASSLGARTSYEQYF
>TRBJ1-1|.|.|TRBV9
TGTGCCAGCAGCGTAAGAGGGGACACTGAAGCTTTCTTT
CASSVRGDTEAFF
>TRBJ2-2|.|.|TRBV4-2
TGTGCCAGCAGCCAAGATTGGGGGGTTATAGTGGGTCCCGGGGAGCTGTTTTTT
CASSQDWGVIVGPGELFF
>TRBJ1-1|.|.|TRBV18
TGTGCCAGCTCACCATCCCGGGACATTATGAACACTGAAGCTTTCTTT
CASSPSRDIMNTEAFF
>TRBJ2-5|TRBD2|.|TRBV7-2
TGTGCCAGCAGCGAACCCGGGGGGAGGGAGACCCAGTACTTC
CASSEPGGRETQYF
>TRBJ2-7|TRBD1|.|TRBV18
TGTGCCAGCTCACCAGGGACAGATTACGAGCAGTACTTC
CASSPGTDYEQYF
>TRBJ2-5|.|.|TRBV30
TGTGCCTGGAGTGTCGTTCTTCGGGAGACCCAGTACTTC
CAWSVVLRETQYF
>TRBJ1-3|.|.|TRBV7-9
TGTGCCAGCAGCTTAGCGCCGACAACTGGAAACACCATATATTTT
CASSLAPTTGNTIYF
>TRBJ1-5|.|.|TRBV27
TGTGCCAGCAGTCCGGACAGTGGTGATACTCCTAGCAATCAGCCCCAGCATTTT
CASSPDSGDTPSNQPQHF
>TRBJ2-7|TRBD2|.|TRBV5-5
TGTGCCAGCACCACGGTCGCTAGCGGGTTACGGGCGGAGTACTTC
CASTTVASGLRAEYF
>TRBJ2-1|.|.|TRBV19
TGTGCCAGTAGCCCCAGGGTCAGAGACAATGAGCAGTTCTTC
CASSPRVRDNEQFF
>TRBJ1-2|.|.|TRBV7-9
TGTGCCAGCAGCACCGGGAACGCATATGGCTACACCTTC
CASSTGNAYGYTF
>TRBJ2-2|.|.|TRBV6-2/TRBV6-3
TGTGCCAGCAGCTCCACGTGGGGGGCGGGCACCGGGGAGCTGTTTTTT
CASSSTWGAGTGELFF
>TRBJ2-7|TRBD2|.|TRBV3-1/TRBV3-2
TGTGCCAGCAGCGGAGCGGGGGGCTACTACTCCTACGAGCAGTACTTC
CASSGAGGYYSYEQYF